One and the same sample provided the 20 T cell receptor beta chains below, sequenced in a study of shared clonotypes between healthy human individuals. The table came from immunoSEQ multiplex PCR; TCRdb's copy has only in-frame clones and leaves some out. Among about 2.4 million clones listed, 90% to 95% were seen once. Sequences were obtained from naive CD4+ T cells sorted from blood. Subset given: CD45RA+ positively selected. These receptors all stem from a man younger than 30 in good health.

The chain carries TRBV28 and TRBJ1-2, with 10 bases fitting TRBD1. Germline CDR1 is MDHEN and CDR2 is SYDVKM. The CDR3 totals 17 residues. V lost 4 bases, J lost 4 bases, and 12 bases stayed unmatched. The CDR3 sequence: CASSSLRDRGLGYGYTF. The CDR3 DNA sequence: TGTGCCAGCAGTTCCCTCCGGGACAGGGGACTTGGCTATGGCTACACCTTC.

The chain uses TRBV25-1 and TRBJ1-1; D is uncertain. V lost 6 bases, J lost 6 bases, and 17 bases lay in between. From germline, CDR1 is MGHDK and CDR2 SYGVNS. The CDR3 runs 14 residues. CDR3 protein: CASRSDGERAEAFF. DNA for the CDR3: TGTGCCAGCAGGTCCGATGGGGAAAGGGCTGAAGCTTTCTTT.

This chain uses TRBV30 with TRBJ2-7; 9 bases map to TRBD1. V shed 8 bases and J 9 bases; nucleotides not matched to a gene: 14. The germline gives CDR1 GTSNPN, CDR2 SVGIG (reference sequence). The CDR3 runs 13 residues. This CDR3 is CAGGDRDGGGQYF. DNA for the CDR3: TGTGCCGGGGGGGACAGGGACGGTGGCGGGCAGTACTTC.

The CDR3 region is CASSPGVSLTYEQYF. In nucleotides, the CDR3 is TGTGCCAGCAGCCCCGGGGTATCCCTAACCTACGAGCAGTACTTC. This chain links TRBV6-5 with TRBJ2-7; possible D gene TRBD2, 5 bases. Germline CDR1 MNHEY, CDR2 SVGAGI. V gave up 6 bases and J gave up 2 bases, with 17 bases separating them. There are 15 residues in the CDR3.

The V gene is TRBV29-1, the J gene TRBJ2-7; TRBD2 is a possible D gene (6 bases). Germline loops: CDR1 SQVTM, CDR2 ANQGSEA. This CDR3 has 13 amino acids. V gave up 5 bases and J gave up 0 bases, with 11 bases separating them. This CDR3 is CSVKEGLSYEQYF. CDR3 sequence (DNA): TGCAGCGTTAAGGAGGGTCTCTCCTACGAGCAGTACTTC.

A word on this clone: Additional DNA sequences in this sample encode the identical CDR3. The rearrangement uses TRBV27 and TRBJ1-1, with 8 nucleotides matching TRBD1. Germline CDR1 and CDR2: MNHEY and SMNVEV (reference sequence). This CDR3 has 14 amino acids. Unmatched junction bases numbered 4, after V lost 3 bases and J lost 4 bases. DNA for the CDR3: TGTGCCAGCAGTTTGACAGGGGCCGGCACTGAAGCTTTCTTT. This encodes CASSLTGAGTEAFF.

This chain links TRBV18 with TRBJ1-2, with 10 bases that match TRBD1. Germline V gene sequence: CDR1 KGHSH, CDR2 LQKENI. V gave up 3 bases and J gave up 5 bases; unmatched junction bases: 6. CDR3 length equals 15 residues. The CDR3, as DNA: TGTGCCAGCTCACCGGGACAGGGGAGCCTATATGGCTACACCTTC. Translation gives CASSPGQGSLYGYTF.

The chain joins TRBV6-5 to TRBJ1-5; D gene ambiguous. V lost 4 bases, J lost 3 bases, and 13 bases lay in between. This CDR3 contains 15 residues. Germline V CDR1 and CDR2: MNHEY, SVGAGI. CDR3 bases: TGTGCCAGCAGTTCCGGGGTTTCGGTCAATCAGCCCCAGCATTTT. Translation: CASSSGVSVNQPQHF.

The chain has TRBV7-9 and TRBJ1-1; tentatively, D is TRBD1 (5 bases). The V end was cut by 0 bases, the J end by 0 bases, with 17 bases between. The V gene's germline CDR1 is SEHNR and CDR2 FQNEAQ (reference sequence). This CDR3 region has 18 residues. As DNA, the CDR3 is TGTGCCAGCAGCTTAGCGCAGGCCGGGGGTCCTATGAACACTGAAGCTTTCTTT. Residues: CASSLAQAGGPMNTEAFF.

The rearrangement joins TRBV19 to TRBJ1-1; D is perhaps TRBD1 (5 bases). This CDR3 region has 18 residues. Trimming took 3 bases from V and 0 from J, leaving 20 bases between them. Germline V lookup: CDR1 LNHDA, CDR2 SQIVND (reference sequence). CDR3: CASSMGQGGGLMNTEAFF. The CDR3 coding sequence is TGTGCCAGTAGTATGGGTCAGGGAGGCGGGTTGATGAACACTGAAGCTTTCTTT. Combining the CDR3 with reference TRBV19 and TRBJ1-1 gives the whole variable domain DGGITQSPKYLFRKEGQNVTLSCEQNLNHDAMYWYRQDPGQGLRLIYYSQIVNDFQKGDIAEGYSVSREKKESFPLTVTSAQKNPTAFYLCASSMGQGGGLMNTEAFFGQGTRLTVV.

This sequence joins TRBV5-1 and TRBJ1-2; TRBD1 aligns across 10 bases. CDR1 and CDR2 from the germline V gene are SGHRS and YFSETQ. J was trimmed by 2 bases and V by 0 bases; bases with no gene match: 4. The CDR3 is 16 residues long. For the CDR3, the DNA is TGCGCCAGCAGCTTGGATAGGACAGGGGGGAACTATGGCTACACCTTC. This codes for CASSLDRTGGNYGYTF.

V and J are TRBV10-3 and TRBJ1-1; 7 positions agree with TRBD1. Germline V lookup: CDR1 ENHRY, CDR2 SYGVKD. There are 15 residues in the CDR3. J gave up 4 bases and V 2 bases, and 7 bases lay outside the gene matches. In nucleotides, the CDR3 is TGTGCCATCAGTGAGAAAAAAACAGGGGTCACTGAAGCTTTCTTT. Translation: CAISEKKTGVTEAFF.

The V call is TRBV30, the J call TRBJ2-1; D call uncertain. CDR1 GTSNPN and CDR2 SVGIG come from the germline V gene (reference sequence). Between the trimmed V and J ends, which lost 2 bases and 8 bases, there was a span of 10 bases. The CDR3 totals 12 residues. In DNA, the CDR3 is TGTGCCTGGAGTACCTCCCTTGATGAGCAGTTCTTC. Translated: CAWSTSLDEQFF.

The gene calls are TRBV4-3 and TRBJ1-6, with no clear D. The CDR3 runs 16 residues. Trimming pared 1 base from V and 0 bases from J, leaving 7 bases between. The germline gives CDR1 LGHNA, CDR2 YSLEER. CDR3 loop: CASSQGGYSYNSPLHF. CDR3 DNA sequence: TGCGCCAGCAGCCAAGGAGGGTACTCCTATAATTCACCCCTCCACTTT.

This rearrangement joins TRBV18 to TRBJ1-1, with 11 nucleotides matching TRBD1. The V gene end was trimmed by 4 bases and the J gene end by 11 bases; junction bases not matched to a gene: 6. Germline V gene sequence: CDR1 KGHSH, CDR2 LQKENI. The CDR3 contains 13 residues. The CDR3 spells CASSQGQGERAFF. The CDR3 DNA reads TGTGCCAGCTCACAGGGACAGGGGGAACGGGCTTTCTTT. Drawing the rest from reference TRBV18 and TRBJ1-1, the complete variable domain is NAGVMQNPRHLVRRRGQEARLRCSPMKGHSHVYWYRQLPEEGLKFMVYLQKENIIDESGMPKERFSAEFPKEGPSILRIQQVVRGDSAAYFCASSQGQGERAFFGQGTRLTVV.

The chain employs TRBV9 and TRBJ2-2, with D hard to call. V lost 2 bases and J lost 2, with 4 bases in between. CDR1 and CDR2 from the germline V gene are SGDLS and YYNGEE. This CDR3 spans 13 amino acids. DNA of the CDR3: TGTGCCAGCAGCGTCCATAACACCGGGGAGCTGTTTTTT. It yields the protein CASSVHNTGELFF. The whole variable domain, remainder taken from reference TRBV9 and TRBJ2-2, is DSGVTQTPKHLITATGQRVTLRCSPRSGDLSVYWYQQSLDQGLQFLIQYYNGEERAKGNILERFSAQQFPDLHSELNLSSLELGDSALYFCASSVHNTGELFFGEGSRLTVL.

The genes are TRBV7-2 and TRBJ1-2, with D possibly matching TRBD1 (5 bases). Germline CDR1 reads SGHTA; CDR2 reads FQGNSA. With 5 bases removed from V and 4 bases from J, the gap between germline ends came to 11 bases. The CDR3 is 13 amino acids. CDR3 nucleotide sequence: TGTGCCAGCAGCAAACGAGACAGCTATGGCTACACCTTC. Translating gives CASSKRDSYGYTF.

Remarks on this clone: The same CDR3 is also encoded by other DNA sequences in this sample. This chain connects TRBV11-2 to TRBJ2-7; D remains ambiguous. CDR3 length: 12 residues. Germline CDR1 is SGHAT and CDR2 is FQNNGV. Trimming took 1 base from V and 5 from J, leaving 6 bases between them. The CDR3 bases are TGTGCCAGCAGCTTAGCGCGGAACGAGCAGTACTTC. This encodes CASSLARNEQYF.

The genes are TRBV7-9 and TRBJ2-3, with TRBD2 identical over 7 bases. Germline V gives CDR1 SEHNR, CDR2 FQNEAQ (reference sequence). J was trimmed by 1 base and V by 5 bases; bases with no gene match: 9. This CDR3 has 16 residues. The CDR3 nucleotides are TGTGCCAGCAGCGGCTTCGAAGGGAGGGGCACAGATACGCAGTATTTT. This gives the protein CASSGFEGRGTDTQYF.

The CDR3 sequence: CATRMDYTDTQYF. The CDR3 DNA sequence: TGTGCCACCCGGATGGATTACACAGATACGCAGTATTTT. V gene TRBV6-1 combines with J gene TRBJ2-3; D call uncertain. Germline-derived CDR1 and CDR2 are MNHNS and SASEGT. Trimming pared 10 bases from V and 2 bases from J, leaving 13 bases between. CDR3 length: 13 amino acids.